A selection of T cell receptor beta chains follows, all from one sample in a study of blood T cell repertoires in COVID-19. The data were produced by immunoSEQ multiplex PCR, yet TCRdb's version contains in-frame clones alone and is incomplete. The sample holds 150,000 to 250,000 clones, roughly four fifths seen once. Sequencing used PBMCs or T cells enriched from blood (not recorded which). These TCRs come from a man aged 40-55 years who had recovered from COVID-19. The CDR3 runs from the conserved cysteine through the conserved F or W.

V	J	CDR3
TRBV6-5	TRBJ2-7	CASRDSGGFSYEQYF
TRBV3-1/TRBV3-2	TRBJ2-3	CASSPIAGGGTDTQYF
TRBV19	TRBJ2-7	CASSPIGRIPYEQYF
TRBV19	TRBJ1-5	CASKTQGGVHQPQHF
TRBV4-1	TRBJ2-7	CASSQEQGLRYEQYF
TRBV11-2	TRBJ1-2	CASSTFRGLPHYGYTF
TRBV28	TRBJ1-2	CATGTASNYGYTF
TRBV6-5	TRBJ2-4	CASSYSGPRGGNIQYF
TRBV18	TRBJ2-3	CASSDRQGRTDTQYF
TRBV4-1	TRBJ1-1	CASSQGTGAEAFF
TRBV7-6	TRBJ2-1	CASSLEPGYEQFF
TRBV9	TRBJ2-7	CASSPGTGAYEQYF
TRBV19	TRBJ1-2	CASSHDRGRYGYTF
TRBV29-1	TRBJ2-2	CSVGGNTGELFF
TRBV19	TRBJ1-6	CASSTSGNSPLHF
TRBV5-6	TRBJ2-6	CASSWASDRSYSGANVLTF
TRBV3-1/TRBV3-2	TRBJ1-3	CASSPFLLAGSGNTIYF
TRBV30	TRBJ1-5	CAWSVYNQPQHF